This TCR beta chain was observed in a study of T cell responses to AZD1222 COVID-19 vaccine. General observations from the study: Sampling captured repertoires only after the peak T cell response. Donors in the cohort were predominantly white British and more often female, and clonal diversity was possibly underestimated.

Comment on this clone: Its antigen remains unknown.

CDR3 size: 13 residues. Germline values: CDR1 MNHNS, CDR2 SASEGT. V lost 8 bases, J lost 4 bases, and 14 bases lay in between. Repertoires were generated with immunoSEQ multiplex PCR, while TCRdb's copy carries only in-frame clones and drops some. The data contain approximately 74,000 clones, about nine tenths of them singletons. The clonotype originates from an adult in good health. Material: peripheral blood, obtained on day 0 of AZD1222 vaccination. This rearrangement joins TRBV6-1 to TRBJ1-1; maybe TRBD1 (5 bases). CDR3 region: CASGKTASTEAFF. CDR3 bases: TGTGCCAGCGGGAAGACAGCGAGCACTGAAGCTTTCTTT.